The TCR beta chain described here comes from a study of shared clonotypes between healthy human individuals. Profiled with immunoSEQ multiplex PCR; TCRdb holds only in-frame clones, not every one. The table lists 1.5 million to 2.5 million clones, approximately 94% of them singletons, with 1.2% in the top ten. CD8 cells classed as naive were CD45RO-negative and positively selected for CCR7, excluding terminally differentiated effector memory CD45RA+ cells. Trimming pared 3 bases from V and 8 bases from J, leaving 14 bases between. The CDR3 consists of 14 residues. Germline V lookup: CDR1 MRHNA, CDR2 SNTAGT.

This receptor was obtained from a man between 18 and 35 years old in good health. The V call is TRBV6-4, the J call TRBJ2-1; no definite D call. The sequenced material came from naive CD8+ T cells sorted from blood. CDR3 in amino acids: CASSDEWPAHEQFF. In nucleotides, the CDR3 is TGTGCCAGCAGTGATGAGTGGCCGGCACATGAGCAGTTCTTC.